Below, 10 T cell receptor beta chains from the same sample are listed, as sequenced in a study of OX40 agonist ivuxolimab in advanced cancers. Library prep was done by the immunoSEQ multiplex PCR assay. Sourced from immuneACCESS, this table was stored by TCRdb with only in-frame sequences that have V and J called. A share of the clones is absent; for the studies checked, an unresolved V gene accounts for under half, and the remainder has no known explanation. This sample lists roughly 58,000 clones; about 83% were detected once. The ten largest clones capture under 0.85% of the sample. Sample: CD4+ or CD8+ T cells sorted from blood, taken in a trial of the OX40 agonist ivuxolimab. The receptors derive from an adult with an advanced solid tumor such as melanoma, head and neck, liver or kidney cancer.

This clone was found a few times. This rearrangement joins TRBV2 to TRBJ1-2, with TRBD1 identical over 8 bases. V shed 6 bases and J 7 bases; nucleotides not matched to a gene: 7. Germline CDR1 and CDR2: SNHLY and FYNNEI. This CDR3 comprises 13 residues. The CDR3 DNA reads TGTGCCAGCAGAGGACAGGGAATAGTTGGCTACACCTTC. Protein sequence: CASRGQGIVGYTF.

The chain couples TRBV6-6 to TRBJ1-2; D may be TRBD1 (5 bases). V dropped 5 bases and J dropped 1 base, with 17 bases sitting between them. The CDR3 consists of 16 residues. Looked up from germline, CDR1 is MNHNY and CDR2 is SVGAGI (reference sequence). For the CDR3, the DNA is TGTGCCAGCAGTGGAAGGGGCAGCCTAAATAACTATGGCTACACCTTC. Translated: CASSGRGSLNNYGYTF.

This sequence joins TRBV30 and TRBJ1-4, with TRBD1 as a possible D gene (6 bases). The V end lost 3 bases, the J end lost 5 bases, and 10 bases lay between the germline ends. Germline V lookup: CDR1 GTSNPN, CDR2 SVGIG (reference sequence). This CDR3 spans 13 amino acids. CDR3 loop: CAWRQGSNEKLFF. CDR3 DNA: TGTGCCTGGAGACAGGGAAGCAATGAAAAACTGTTTTTT.

Comments on this clone: At one boundary the junction diverges from the germline segment, which might be a read error. Other DNA variants within this sample encode the same CDR3. The chain recombines TRBV2 with TRBJ2-5, with a possible D match to TRBD2 (6 bases). Germline CDR1 SNHLY, CDR2 FYNNEI. The length of the CDR3 is 11 residues. This CDR3 reads CASGLPGPGDF. DNA of the CDR3: TGTGCCAGCGGACTACCGGGCCCCGGGGACTTC. Variable domain in full (rest from reference TRBV2 and TRBJ2-5): EPEVTQTPSHQVTQMGQEVILRCVPISNHLYFYWYRQILGQKVEFLVSFYNNEISEKSEIFDDQFSVERPDGSNFTLKIRSTKLEDSAMYFCASGLPGPGDFGPGTRLLVL.

The V and J genes are TRBV7-2 and TRBJ1-1; D might be TRBD1 (5 bases). The CDR3 loop spans 15 amino acids. The V end lost 2 bases, the J end lost 0 bases, and 10 bases lay between the germline ends. Per germline, CDR1 SGHTA and CDR2 FQGNSA. The CDR3 DNA sequence: TGTGCCAGCAGCTTACAGGGTTTCATGAACACTGAAGCTTTCTTT. Protein: CASSLQGFMNTEAFF. Full variable domain (rest looked up from reference TRBV7-2 and TRBJ1-1): GAGVSQSPSNKVTEKGKDVELRCDPISGHTALYWYRQSLGQGLEFLIYFQGNSAPDKSGLPSDRFSAERTGGSVSTLTIQRTQQEDSAVYLCASSLQGFMNTEAFFGQGTRLTVV.

The chain combines TRBV2 with TRBJ1-2; no firm D call. V was pared by 3 bases and J by 2 bases, with 4 bases between. The germline gives CDR1 SNHLY, CDR2 FYNNEI. The length of the CDR3 is 12 residues. In nucleotides, the CDR3 is TGTGCCAGCAGTGAGGCGAACTATGGCTACACCTTC. Encoded protein: CASSEANYGYTF.

The chain carries TRBV30 and TRBJ2-3; perhaps TRBD1 as D (8 bases). The CDR3 has 17 residues. Germline V CDR1 and CDR2: GTSNPN, SVGIG (reference sequence). V dropped 1 base and J dropped 1 base, with 18 bases sitting between them. The chain's CDR3 is CAWSGTRGRGRTDTQYF. In nucleotides, the CDR3 is TGTGCCTGGAGTGGTACCAGGGGGCGGGGGCGCACAGATACGCAGTATTTT.

This clone has just a few counts. The gene calls are TRBV2 and TRBJ2-7, with D maybe TRBD2 (6 bases). The CDR3 extends over 15 amino acids. Germline V gene data show CDR1 as SNHLY and CDR2 as FYNNEI. V lost 3 bases to trimming and J lost 4 bases, with 16 bases between them. CDR3 protein: CASSDETSREYEQYF. The CDR3, as DNA: TGTGCCAGCAGTGATGAAACTAGCAGGGAATACGAGCAGTACTTC.

The rearrangement joins TRBV28 to TRBJ1-5; 9 nucleotides line up with TRBD1. Trimming cost V 5 bases and J 2 bases; bases outside gene matches: 7. The length of the CDR3 is 16 residues. Germline lookup yields CDR1 MDHEN and CDR2 SYDVKM. The CDR3 loop is CASSLQGAGGNQPQHF. CDR3 in DNA: TGTGCCAGCAGTCTACAGGGGGCAGGGGGCAATCAGCCCCAGCATTTT.

This rearrangement joins TRBV28 to TRBJ2-7, with 8 nucleotides matching TRBD1. With V trimmed by 6 bases and J by 5 bases, 12 bases remained unmatched. This CDR3 contains 15 residues. CDR1 and CDR2 (germline): MDHEN, SYDVKM. CDR3 in amino acids: CASRPRDRILHEQYF. In DNA, the CDR3 is TGTGCCAGCAGGCCCCGGGACAGGATCCTCCACGAGCAGTACTTC.